The 21 T cell receptor beta chains presented below share a single source sample, sequenced in a study of patients and donors after allogeneic stem cell transplantation. TCRdb itself ran the RT-PCR reads through MiXCR, one entry per CDR3 protein. The sample lists about a million distinct CDR3 sequences; around 17% were seen once. Specimen: blood, either unsorted or a sorted T cell fraction (not recorded which). All receptors derive from a human donor who was either an allogeneic HSCT recipient or a stem cell or donor lymphocyte infusion donor (not recorded which). It is not recorded whose cells these are; they may come from a transplant donor.

This clonotype was counted between two and nine times. The gene calls are TRBV11-1 and TRBJ2-7; unclear D gene. The V end lost 0 bases, the J end lost 2 bases, and 8 bases lay between the germline ends. The germline gives CDR1 SGHAT, CDR2 FQDESV (reference sequence). The CDR3 contains 14 residues. Written as DNA, the CDR3 is TGTGCCAGCAGCTTAGCGCGCAAGACCTACGAGCAGTACTTC. It encodes CASSLARKTYEQYF.

This clonotype was seen a handful of times. The rearrangement joins TRBV5-1 to TRBJ2-1, with a possible D match to TRBD2 (5 bases). Germline V gene lookup returns CDR1 SGHRS and CDR2 YFSETQ. V was shortened by 0 bases and J by 7 bases, with 14 bases between the two germline ends. This CDR3 contains 15 residues. The CDR3 DNA sequence: TGCGCCAGCAGCTTGGGGGTGGGAGCAGAAAATGAGCAGTTCTTC. It is translated as CASSLGVGAENEQFF.

DNA of the CDR3: TGTGCCAGCAGTGCTCGACAGATAAATGAAAAACTGTTTTTT. Residues: CASSARQINEKLFF. The chain is built from TRBV12-3 or TRBV12-4 and TRBJ1-4, with a tentative D call TRBD1 (5 bases). This CDR3 region has 14 residues. V was clipped by 5 bases and J by 5 bases, with 12 bases between them.

This clonotype was seen a few times. The chain couples TRBV6-2 or TRBV6-3 to TRBJ2-7; TRBD2 agrees at 8 bases. CDR1 is MNHEY and CDR2 is SVGEGT in the germline V gene. V was pared by 5 bases and J by 6 bases, with 3 bases of the junction left unmatched. This CDR3 contains 12 residues. The CDR3 sequence is CASSRTSLEQYF. DNA for the CDR3: TGTGCCAGCAGTAGGACTAGCCTCGAGCAGTACTTC.

This clonotype was counted between two and nine times. CDR3 residues: CSASPTGGRSNQPQHF. In DNA, the CDR3 is TGCAGTGCTTCGCCTACAGGGGGAAGGAGCAATCAGCCCCAGCATTTT. The chain recombines TRBV20-1 with TRBJ1-5; 8 bases map to TRBD1. From germline, CDR1 is DFQATT and CDR2 SNEGSKA (reference sequence). CDR3 length: 16 residues. V lost 5 bases and J lost 1; bases outside the gene matches: 10.

The rearrangement uses TRBV27 and TRBJ2-2, with D unresolved. Germline CDR1 is MNHEY and CDR2 is SMNVEV (reference sequence). The germline V and J ends were trimmed by 6 bases and 5 bases, with 7 bases remaining between them. The CDR3 loop spans 12 amino acids. CDR3 DNA: TGTGCCAGCAGCTTAATGACCGGGGAGCTGTTTTTT. Translating gives CASSLMTGELFF.

The J gene is TRBJ1-1, the V gene TRBV7-9; unclear D gene. Deletions cut 4 bases from V and 6 bases from J, with 9 bases between. There are 12 residues in the CDR3. Germline V CDR1 and CDR2: SEHNR, FQNEAQ (reference sequence). The CDR3 DNA reads as TGTGCCAGCAGCTCCCCCAACGCTGAAGCTTTCTTT. It translates to CASSSPNAEAFF.

V gene TRBV5-1 combines with J gene TRBJ2-7; 13 positions agree with TRBD2. The CDR3 is 15 residues long. The junction had 2 bases not matched to a gene; V was cut back by 5 bases and J by 0 bases. Germline assignment: CDR1 SGHRS and CDR2 YFSETQ. The CDR3 reads CASRRTSGSSYEQYF. CDR3 coding DNA: TGCGCCAGCAGACGGACTAGCGGGAGCTCCTACGAGCAGTACTTC.

The chain couples TRBV20-1 to TRBJ1-6; possible D gene TRBD1, 5 bases. The length of the CDR3 is 13 residues. Trimming took off 3 bases at V and 8 bases at J, with 11 bases between the two ends. Germline V gene sequence: CDR1 DFQATT, CDR2 SNEGSKA (reference sequence). Here the CDR3 reads CSARGLGDSPLHF. As DNA, the CDR3 is TGCAGTGCTAGGGGACTGGGAGATTCACCCCTCCACTTT.

Notes on this clonotype: Its ends do not fully match the called genes, so a read error is possible. This chain connects TRBV20-1 to TRBJ1-6; D call uncertain. Germline V gives CDR1 DFQATT, CDR2 SNEGSKA (reference sequence). The CDR3 extends over 15 amino acids. CDR3 coding DNA: TGCATTGCTAGAATAGGTTCGACCTATAATTCACCCCTCCACTTT. Its protein is CIARIGSTYNSPLHF.

V gene TRBV6-5 combines with J gene TRBJ2-7; possibly TRBD1 for D (5 bases). V was shortened by 2 bases and J by 0 bases, with 8 bases between the two germline ends. Germline V CDR1 and CDR2: MNHEY, SVGAGI. The CDR3 extends over 14 amino acids. CDR3 region: CASSYDSDSYEQYF. In nucleotides, the CDR3 is TGTGCCAGCAGTTACGACAGCGACTCCTACGAGCAGTACTTC.

This clonotype was recorded once. The chain recombines TRBV27 with TRBJ2-1; D unresolved. The CDR3 is 16 residues long. Germline CDR1 MNHEY, CDR2 SMNVEV (reference sequence). Trimming cost V 4 bases and J 0 bases, with 13 bases left between them. CDR3 sequence: CASSSPLNSSYNEQFF. The DNA for the CDR3 is TGTGCCAGCAGTTCCCCCCTCAATAGCTCCTACAATGAGCAGTTCTTC.

This clonotype showed up just a few times. The rearrangement links TRBV27 to TRBJ1-2; no firm D call. Per the germline V gene, CDR1 is MNHEY and CDR2 is SMNVEV (reference sequence). V dropped 5 bases and J dropped 2 bases, with 9 bases sitting between them. The CDR3 totals 13 residues. CDR3 region: CASSPPTNYGYTF. The CDR3 DNA reads as TGTGCCAGCAGTCCTCCCACCAACTATGGCTACACCTTC.

The chain combines TRBV20-1 with TRBJ2-3; either TRBD1 or TRBD2 may fit D (5 bases each). This CDR3 has 17 amino acids. The V and J ends lost 6 bases and 3 bases respectively, with 25 bases between them. CDR1 is DFQATT and CDR2 is SNEGSKA in the germline V gene (reference sequence). The CDR3: CSAVKRDLQGVTDTQYF. The CDR3 DNA sequence: TGCAGTGCCGTGAAACGGGATCTCCAAGGGGTTACAGATACGCAGTATTTT.

In this sample, this clonotype turned up many times. The chain is built from TRBV24-1 and TRBJ1-2; no clear D gene. CDR1 and CDR2 from the germline V gene are KGHDR and SFDVKD. The CDR3 loop spans 12 amino acids. Trimming removed 6 bases at V and 5 bases at J, with 9 bases between. The CDR3 here is CATSIRDYGYTF. For the CDR3, the DNA is TGTGCCACCAGTATTCGGGATTATGGCTACACCTTC.

The chain employs TRBV5-1 and TRBJ1-3, with 7 bases identical to TRBD1. CDR1 is SGHRS, CDR2 YFSETQ, per germline. V lost 0 bases and J lost 1; bases outside the gene matches: 1. This CDR3 has 15 amino acids. The CDR3: CASSLGDRSGNTIYF. In DNA form, the CDR3 reads TGCGCCAGCAGCTTGGGGGACAGATCTGGAAACACCATATATTTT.

This rearrangement joins TRBV11-1 to TRBJ2-1; 9 nucleotides match TRBD2. Germline V gene sequence: CDR1 SGHAT, CDR2 FQDESV (reference sequence). V shed 2 bases, J shed 8 bases, and the junction held 7 bases outside the gene matches. There are 15 residues in the CDR3. The CDR3 protein is CASSLRAGGHYEQFF. CDR3 sequence (DNA): TGTGCCAGCAGCTTAAGGGCGGGGGGGCACTATGAGCAGTTCTTC. The full variable domain, with the rest looked up from reference TRBV11-1 and TRBJ2-1, is EAEVAQSPRYKITEKSQAVAFWCDPISGHATLYWYRQILGQGPELLVQFQDESVVDDSQLPKDRFSAERLKGVDSTLKIQPAELGDSAMYLCASSLRAGGHYEQFFGPGTRLTVL.

The rearrangement uses TRBV19 and TRBJ1-1, with TRBD1 matching over 7 bases. The germline CDR1 and CDR2 sequences are LNHDA and SQIVND (reference sequence). CDR3 length: 14 amino acids. V lost 2 bases, J lost 7 bases, and 7 bases stayed unmatched. CDR3 coding DNA: TGTGCCAGTAGTATAAACAGGGGACTGGGTGAAGCTTTCTTT. As protein: CASSINRGLGEAFF.

The chain joins TRBV6-1 to TRBJ1-3; D is perhaps TRBD1 (5 bases). The CDR3 consists of 16 residues. CDR1 and CDR2 from the germline V gene are MNHNS and SASEGT. Trimming cost V 6 bases and J 3 bases, with 18 bases left between them. The chain's CDR3 is CASRPTGDVHGNTIYF. The DNA of the CDR3 is TGTGCCAGCAGGCCTACGGGGGACGTCCATGGAAACACCATATATTTT.

The chain employs TRBV2 and TRBJ2-7, with a weak D call TRBD1 (5 bases). The CDR3 consists of 16 residues. Between the trimmed V and J ends, which lost 0 bases and 3 bases, there was a span of 15 bases. CDR1 is SNHLY, CDR2 FYNNEI, per germline. The CDR3: CASSEAPQGTVYEQYF. The CDR3 DNA is TGTGCCAGCAGTGAAGCTCCCCAGGGTACAGTCTACGAGCAGTACTTC.

The chain couples TRBV18 to TRBJ1-1, with TRBD1 identical over 7 bases. The CDR3 runs 15 residues. Germline V gene data show CDR1 as KGHSH and CDR2 as LQKENI. Trimming removed 2 bases from V and 3 bases from J; junction bases left unmatched: 6. Here the CDR3 reads CASSPNEGQHTEAFF. CDR3 coding DNA: TGTGCCAGCTCACCAAATGAGGGACAGCACACTGAAGCTTTCTTT.